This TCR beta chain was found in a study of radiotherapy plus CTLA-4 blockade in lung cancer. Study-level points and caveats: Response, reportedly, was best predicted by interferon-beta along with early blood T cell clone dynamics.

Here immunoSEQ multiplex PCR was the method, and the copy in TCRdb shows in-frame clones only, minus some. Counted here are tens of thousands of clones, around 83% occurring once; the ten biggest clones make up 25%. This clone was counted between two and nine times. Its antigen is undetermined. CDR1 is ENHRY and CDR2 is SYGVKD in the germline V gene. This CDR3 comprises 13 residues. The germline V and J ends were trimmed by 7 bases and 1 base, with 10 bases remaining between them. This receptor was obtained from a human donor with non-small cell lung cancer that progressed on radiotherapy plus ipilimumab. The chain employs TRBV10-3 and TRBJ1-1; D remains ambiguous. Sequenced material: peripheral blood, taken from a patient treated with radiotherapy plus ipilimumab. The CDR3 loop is CAIIPDGNTEAFF. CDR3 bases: TGTGCCATCATACCGGACGGGAACACTGAAGCTTTCTTT.